The 28 T cell receptor beta chains below all came from one sample that was sequenced in a study of glioma-infiltrating T cells after dendritic cell vaccination. Profiled with immunoSEQ multiplex PCR; TCRdb holds only in-frame clones, not every one. The repertoire holds 45,000 to 55,000 clones, with about 85% as singletons. The sequencing used blood, collected before dendritic cell vaccination. These receptors came from a human donor with glioblastoma.

The rearrangement links TRBV7-2 to TRBJ2-1; 7 nucleotides align to TRBD2. The germline CDR1 and CDR2 sequences are SGHTA and FQGNSA. The CDR3 is 15 residues long. Trimming removed 6 bases from V and 1 base from J; junction bases left unmatched: 6. CDR3 loop: CASSFWGGSYNEQFF. CDR3 in DNA: TGTGCCAGCAGTTTCTGGGGGGGATCCTACAATGAGCAGTTCTTC.

A single count supports this clone. This rearrangement joins TRBV9 to TRBJ1-1, with D unclear. V dropped 3 bases and J dropped 6 bases, with 9 bases sitting between them. CDR1 and CDR2 (germline): SGDLS, YYNGEE. The CDR3 extends over 12 amino acids. The CDR3 is CASSAVTPEAFF. In nucleotides, the CDR3 is TGTGCCAGCAGCGCTGTCACTCCTGAAGCTTTCTTT.

The chain has TRBV7-9 and TRBJ2-7, with a weak D call TRBD1 (7 bases). V lost 5 bases and J 2 bases, leaving 13 bases between the germline ends. CDR3 length: 14 amino acids. CDR1 and CDR2 (germline): SEHNR, FQNEAQ (reference sequence). For the CDR3, the DNA is TGTGCCAGCAGCCACCGGAGGGGGCCCTACGAGCAGTACTTC. Translating gives CASSHRRGPYEQYF. The complete variable domain, with remaining parts taken from reference TRBV7-9 and TRBJ2-7, reads DTGVSQNPRHKITKRGQNVTFRCDPISEHNRLYWYRQTLGQGPEFLTYFQNEAQLEKSRLLSDRFSAERPKGSFSTLEIQRTEQGDSAMYLCASSHRRGPYEQYFGPGTRLTVT.

J is TRBJ1-2 and V is TRBV7-3; possible D gene TRBD1, 6 bases. Germline V CDR1 and CDR2: SGHTA, FQGTGA. The CDR3 spans 13 residues. Trimming took off 4 bases at V and 7 bases at J, with 13 bases between the two ends. The CDR3 sequence is CASSSRGGRGYTF. In nucleotides, the CDR3 is TGTGCCAGCAGCTCCAGGGGTGGTCGTGGCTACACCTTC.

The rearrangement uses TRBV7-6 and TRBJ2-5, with 9 bases fitting TRBD2. The CDR3 runs 16 residues. The V segment lost 5 bases and the J segment 2 bases; nucleotides outside the gene matches: 9. Germline V gene data show CDR1 as SGHVS and CDR2 as FNYEAQ. CDR3 nucleotides: TGTGCCAGCAGCATAGGGGTAGCGGGAGAGCAAGAGACCCAGTACTTC. Its protein product is CASSIGVAGEQETQYF.

The chain uses TRBV19 and TRBJ1-5; D gene ambiguous. With 7 bases removed from V and 2 bases from J, the gap between germline ends came to 15 bases. Germline lookup yields CDR1 LNHDA and CDR2 SQIVND (reference sequence). The length of the CDR3 is 15 residues. Here the CDR3 reads CASTPPGRGNQPQHF. The CDR3 nucleotides read TGTGCCAGTACTCCCCCTGGCCGGGGCAATCAGCCCCAGCATTTT. Variable domain in full (rest from reference TRBV19 and TRBJ1-5): DGGITQSPKYLFRKEGQNVTLSCEQNLNHDAMYWYRQDPGQGLRLIYYSQIVNDFQKGDIAEGYSVSREKKESFPLTVTSAQKNPTAFYLCASTPPGRGNQPQHFGDGTRLSIL.

This clone appeared once. The chain couples TRBV6-1 to TRBJ1-1, with no clear D. The germline V gene has CDR1 MNHNS and CDR2 SASEGT. The CDR3 runs to 11 residues. With 10 bases removed from V and 3 bases from J, the gap between germline ends came to 9 bases. The CDR3 protein is CATQAYTEAFF. CDR3 DNA sequence: TGTGCCACCCAAGCCTACACTGAAGCTTTCTTT.

The chain's CDR3 is CASSSGTPDNEQFF. CDR3 DNA sequence: TGCGCCAGCAGCTCCGGGACTCCCGACAATGAGCAGTTCTTC. The rearrangement joins TRBV5-1 to TRBJ2-1; D might be TRBD2 (6 bases). Germline CDR1 reads SGHRS; CDR2 reads YFSETQ. The CDR3 contains 14 residues. V dropped 3 bases and J dropped 5 bases, with 12 bases sitting between them.

The chain links TRBV9 to TRBJ2-3, with TRBD2 identical over 8 bases. The V gene end was trimmed by 4 bases and the J gene end by 0 bases; junction bases not matched to a gene: 10. This CDR3 is built from 17 residues. CDR1 is SGDLS, CDR2 YYNGEE, per germline. The chain's CDR3 is CASSKHGLAASTDTQYF. The CDR3 region has the DNA TGTGCCAGCAGCAAACACGGACTAGCAGCTAGCACAGATACGCAGTATTTT.

This chain connects TRBV7-2 to TRBJ2-1; D is uncertain. The CDR3 contains 11 residues. Between the trimmed V and J ends, which lost 1 base and 11 bases, there was a span of 6 bases. CDR1 SGHTA and CDR2 FQGNSA come from the germline V gene. This CDR3 is CASSLGAQQFF. CDR3 nucleotide sequence: TGTGCCAGCAGCTTAGGGGCCCAGCAGTTCTTC.

J is TRBJ2-3 and V is TRBV4-2, with D perhaps matching TRBD2 (6 bases). The CDR3 totals 17 residues. The V gene's germline CDR1 is LGHNA and CDR2 YNFKEQ. The germline V and J ends were trimmed by 0 bases and 2 bases, with 15 bases remaining between them. CDR3 amino acids: CASSQDASGGFTDTQYF. CDR3 DNA: TGTGCCAGCAGCCAAGATGCATCCGGGGGTTTCACAGATACGCAGTATTTT.

The chain recombines TRBV28 with TRBJ1-2; D perhaps matches TRBD1 (6 bases). CDR1 is MDHEN, CDR2 SYDVKM, per germline. The CDR3 covers 15 residues. V was pared by 3 bases and J by 5 bases, with 16 bases between. The DNA of the CDR3 is TGTGCCAGCAGTTTCACAGGGTGGCTTGAGTATGGCTACACCTTC. Protein: CASSFTGWLEYGYTF.

The J gene is TRBJ2-1, the V gene TRBV5-1; D is perhaps TRBD2 (6 bases). Germline loops: CDR1 SGHRS, CDR2 YFSETQ. CDR3 length: 14 residues. Trimming pared 0 bases from V and 6 bases from J, leaving 10 bases between. The DNA for the CDR3 is TGCGCCAGCAGCTTGGCGGGAGCGCGCAATGAGCAGTTCTTC. Translating it yields CASSLAGARNEQFF.

The chain couples TRBV7-9 to TRBJ1-1, with TRBD1 matching over 9 bases. Looked up from germline, CDR1 is SEHNR and CDR2 is FQNEAQ (reference sequence). This CDR3 is built from 17 residues. Germline trimming cut 5 bases from V and 4 bases from J; bases unmatched to any gene: 14. The DNA of the CDR3 is TGTGCCAGCAGCGTCCTTTGGACAGGGGAGGTGAGCACTGAAGCTTTCTTT. Translating it yields CASSVLWTGEVSTEAFF.

This chain joins TRBV10-2 and TRBJ1-1; D may be TRBD1 (6 bases). V was trimmed by 8 bases and J by 4 bases, leaving 11 bases between them. There are 12 residues in the CDR3. Germline loops: CDR1 WSHSY, CDR2 SAAADI. CDR3 in amino acids: CASATGPTEAFF. Written as DNA, the CDR3 is TGCGCCAGCGCCACAGGGCCCACTGAAGCTTTCTTT.

CDR3 amino acids: CASSQELKREHYYEQYF. CDR3 nucleotides: TGTGCCAGCAGCCAAGAACTGAAGCGGGAGCATTACTACGAGCAGTACTTC. The chain links TRBV14 to TRBJ2-7, with TRBD2 matching 8 bases. Trimming took 0 bases from V and 3 from J; bases not matched to a gene: 10. The CDR3 totals 17 residues. From germline, CDR1 is SGHDN and CDR2 FVKESK. The whole variable domain, remainder taken from reference TRBV14 and TRBJ2-7, is EAGVTQFPSHSVIEKGQTVTLRCDPISGHDNLYWYRRVMGKEIKFLLHFVKESKQDESGMPNNRFLAERTGGTYSTLKVQPAELEDSGVYFCASSQELKREHYYEQYFGPGTRLTVT.

V usage is TRBV27 and J usage is TRBJ2-1; perhaps TRBD1 as D (5 bases). Between the trimmed V and J ends, which lost 8 bases and 5 bases, there was a span of 16 bases. Germline lookup yields CDR1 MNHEY and CDR2 SMNVEV (reference sequence). The CDR3 extends over 14 amino acids. CDR3 residues: CASSQGIGNNEQFF. The DNA of the CDR3 is TGTGCCAGCTCCCAGGGCATAGGGAACAATGAGCAGTTCTTC.

The chain couples TRBV9 to TRBJ2-1, with 9 bases aligning to TRBD2. Trimming at V came to 0 bases and at J to 9 bases, leaving 7 bases not matched to a gene. In germline, CDR1 is SGDLS, CDR2 YYNGEE. The CDR3 has 15 residues. In nucleotides, the CDR3 is TGTGCCAGCAGCGTAGGGTCTAGCGGGACTAGTGAGCAGTTCTTC. This encodes CASSVGSSGTSEQFF.

The gene calls are TRBV7-2 and TRBJ1-1; no firm D call. This CDR3 has 11 residues. V dropped 4 bases and J dropped 7 bases, with 7 bases sitting between them. The V gene's germline CDR1 is SGHTA and CDR2 FQGNSA. DNA for the CDR3: TGTGCCAGCAGCTCACATTATGAAGCTTTCTTT. It translates to CASSSHYEAFF.

This clone has only one observation. J is TRBJ1-1 and V is TRBV30, with no clear D. Per the germline V gene, CDR1 is GTSNPN and CDR2 is SVGIG (reference sequence). This CDR3 is 12 amino acids long. Between the trimmed V and J ends, which lost 0 bases and 6 bases, there was a span of 8 bases. The CDR3 spells CAWSVQSSEAFF. The CDR3 DNA is TGTGCCTGGAGTGTTCAGTCGTCTGAAGCTTTCTTT.

V usage is TRBV11-3 and J usage is TRBJ2-3, with 9 bases lining up with TRBD2. From germline, CDR1 is SGHNT and CDR2 YENEEA. Losses at the gene ends were 1 base for V and 2 bases for J; bases not matched to a gene: 4. The CDR3 loop spans 16 amino acids. The CDR3 spells CASSLAAGGPTDTQYF. The CDR3 DNA reads TGTGCCAGCAGCTTAGCGGCGGGAGGGCCCACAGATACGCAGTATTTT.

The chain carries TRBV25-1 and TRBJ2-3; no firm D call. Germline V CDR1 and CDR2: MGHDK, SYGVNS. The CDR3 covers 12 residues. V was trimmed by 3 bases and J by 4 bases, leaving 5 bases between them. CDR3 residues: CASSDAADTQYF. In DNA, the CDR3 is TGTGCCAGCAGTGACGCAGCAGATACGCAGTATTTT.

This sequence joins TRBV6-4 and TRBJ2-1, with a possible D match to TRBD1 (5 bases). CDR1 is MRHNA and CDR2 is SNTAGT in the germline V gene. This CDR3 region has 14 residues. V shed 6 bases and J shed 0 bases, with 9 bases lying between them. The CDR3 protein is CASSPGFSYNEQFF. CDR3 in DNA: TGTGCCAGCAGCCCAGGGTTCTCCTACAATGAGCAGTTCTTC.

There are a few counts of this clone. The chain has TRBV4-3 and TRBJ1-2; 8 nucleotides line up with TRBD1. Trimming removed 2 bases from V and 7 bases from J; junction bases left unmatched: 12. The CDR3 covers 16 residues. Per the germline V gene, CDR1 is LGHNA and CDR2 is YSLEER. The CDR3: CASSQLGQGATGGYTF. CDR3 bases: TGCGCCAGCAGCCAATTAGGGCAGGGGGCGACGGGTGGCTACACCTTC.

This clone occurred once. A junction end diverges from the germline sequence, so it may reflect a read error. This CDR3 is also generated by other DNA sequences in the sample. V gene TRBV9 combines with J gene TRBJ1-6; 7 bases line up with TRBD1. CDR3 length equals 15 residues. Germline assignment: CDR1 SGDLS and CDR2 YYNGEE. CDR3 nucleotide sequence: TGTGCCAGCAGCGCAACAGGGGTAGGTAATTCCCCCCTCCACTTT. It yields the protein CASSATGVGNSPLHF.

This clone was recorded a few times. V and J are TRBV19 and TRBJ1-4; D is undetermined. CDR1 is LNHDA and CDR2 is SQIVND in the germline V gene (reference sequence). This CDR3 has 16 residues. Trimming left V 0 bases short and J 5 bases short, with 13 bases between. In DNA form, the CDR3 reads TGTGCCAGTAGTATAGAATCGGGGAGGCCGAATGAAAAACTGTTTTTT. The encoded protein is CASSIESGRPNEKLFF.

This sequence joins TRBV4-2 and TRBJ2-5, with a tentative D call TRBD2 (7 bases). The CDR3 loop spans 16 amino acids. V lost 2 bases to trimming and J lost 4 bases, with 17 bases between them. The germline V gene has CDR1 LGHNA and CDR2 YNFKEQ. The CDR3 reads CASSQRSAGAGETQYF. As DNA, the CDR3 is TGTGCCAGCAGCCAAAGGTCGGCGGGGGCTGGAGAGACCCAGTACTTC.

This chain links TRBV30 with TRBJ1-1; 9 nucleotides agree with TRBD1. Trimming at V came to 5 bases and at J to 5 bases, leaving 0 bases not matched to a gene. The CDR3 extends over 11 amino acids. Germline values: CDR1 GTSNPN, CDR2 SVGIG (reference sequence). The CDR3 region has the DNA TGTGCCTGGGGACAGGGGACTGAAGCTTTCTTT. Its translation is CAWGQGTEAFF.